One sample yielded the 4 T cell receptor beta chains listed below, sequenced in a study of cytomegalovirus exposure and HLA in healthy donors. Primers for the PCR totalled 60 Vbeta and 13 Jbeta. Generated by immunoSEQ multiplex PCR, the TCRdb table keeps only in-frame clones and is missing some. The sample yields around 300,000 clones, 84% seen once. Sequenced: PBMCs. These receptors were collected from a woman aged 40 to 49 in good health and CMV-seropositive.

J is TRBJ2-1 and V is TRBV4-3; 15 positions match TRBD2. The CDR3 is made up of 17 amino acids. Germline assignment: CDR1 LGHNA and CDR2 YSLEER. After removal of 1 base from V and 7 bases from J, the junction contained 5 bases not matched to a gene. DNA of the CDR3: TGCGCCAGCAGCCAAGGGACTAGCGGGAGGGCCGGTAATGAGCAGTTCTTC. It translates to CASSQGTSGRAGNEQFF.

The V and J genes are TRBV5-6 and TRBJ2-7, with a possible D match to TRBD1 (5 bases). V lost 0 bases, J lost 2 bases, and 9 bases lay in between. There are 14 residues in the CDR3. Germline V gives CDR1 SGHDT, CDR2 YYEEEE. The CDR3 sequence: CASSLAQGTYEQYF. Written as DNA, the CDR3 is TGTGCCAGCAGCTTGGCCCAGGGAACCTACGAGCAGTACTTC.

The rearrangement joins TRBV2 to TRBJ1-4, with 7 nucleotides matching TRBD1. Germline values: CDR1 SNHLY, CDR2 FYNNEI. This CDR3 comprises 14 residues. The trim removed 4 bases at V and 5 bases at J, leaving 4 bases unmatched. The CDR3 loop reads CASSAQGRNEKLFF. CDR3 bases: TGTGCCAGCAGTGCACAGGGGCGGAATGAAAAACTGTTTTTT.

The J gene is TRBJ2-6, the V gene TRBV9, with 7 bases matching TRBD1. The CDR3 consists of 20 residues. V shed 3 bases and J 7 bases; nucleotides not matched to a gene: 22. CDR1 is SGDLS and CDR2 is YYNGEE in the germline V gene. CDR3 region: CASSASIRDSKPLGANVLTF. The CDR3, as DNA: TGTGCCAGCAGCGCCTCAATCCGGGACAGCAAACCTCTGGGCGCCAACGTCCTGACTTTC.